This TCR beta chain was sequenced during a study of blood T cell repertoires in COVID-19. In the authors' methods: It was from reference gene primer amplification that nucleated cell counts were estimated. The data were produced by immunoSEQ multiplex PCR, yet TCRdb's version contains in-frame clones alone and is incomplete. The D gene and trimming were derived from the DNA, and the V and J assignments and clone size from that table. The sample holds about 130,000 clones; roughly 72% are singletons and the top ten take about 10%. In germline, CDR1 is MRHNA, CDR2 SNTAGT. This CDR3 has 14 residues. V lost 7 bases to trimming and J lost 0 bases, with 13 bases between them.

The chain uses TRBV6-4 and TRBJ2-7; D is unresolved. The sequencing input was peripheral blood. The receptor's source is a human donor in a cohort sampled during active COVID-19. The CDR3 is CASTRQRSSYEQYF. The DNA of the CDR3 is TGTGCCAGCACCAGGCAACGAAGCTCCTACGAGCAGTACTTC.